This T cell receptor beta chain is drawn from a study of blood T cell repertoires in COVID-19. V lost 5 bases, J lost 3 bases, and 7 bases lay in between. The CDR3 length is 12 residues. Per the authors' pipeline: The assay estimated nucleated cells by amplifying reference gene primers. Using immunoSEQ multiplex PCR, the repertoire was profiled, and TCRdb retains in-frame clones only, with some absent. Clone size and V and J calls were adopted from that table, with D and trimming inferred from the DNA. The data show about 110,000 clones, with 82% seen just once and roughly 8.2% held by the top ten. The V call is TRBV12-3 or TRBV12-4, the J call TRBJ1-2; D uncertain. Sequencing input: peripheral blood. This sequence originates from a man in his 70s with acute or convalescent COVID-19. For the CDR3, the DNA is TGTGCCAGCAGTCGACTGGACTATGGCTACACCTTC. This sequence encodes CASSRLDYGYTF.